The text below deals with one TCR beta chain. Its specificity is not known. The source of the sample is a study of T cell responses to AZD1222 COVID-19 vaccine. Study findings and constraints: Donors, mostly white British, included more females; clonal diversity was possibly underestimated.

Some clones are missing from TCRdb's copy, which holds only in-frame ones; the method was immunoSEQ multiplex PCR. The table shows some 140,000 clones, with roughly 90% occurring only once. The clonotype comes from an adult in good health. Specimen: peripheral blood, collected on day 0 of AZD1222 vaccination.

Here the CDR3 DNA reads TGCAGCGTTGACCAGGGGACGGGGAATGAGCAGTTCTTC. Translating gives CSVDQGTGNEQFF. The V gene is TRBV29-1, the J gene TRBJ2-1; weak D call: TRBD1 (6 bases). Trimming removed 3 bases at V and 7 bases at J, with 13 bases between. Germline loops: CDR1 SQVTM, CDR2 ANQGSEA. The CDR3 loop spans 13 amino acids.